This T cell receptor beta chain derives from a study of control samples from healthy donors and cancer patients. CDR3 size: 17 residues. The trim removed 5 bases at V and 1 base at J, leaving 9 bases unmatched. CDR1 and CDR2 (germline): LNHDA, SQIVND (reference sequence). This table comes from immunoSEQ multiplex PCR, and its TCRdb copy is limited to in-frame clones, with some not included. The sample lists fewer than 200,000 clones, around 94% seen once, with less than 15% in the top ten. Material for sequencing was PBMCs. The receptor comes from a man between 60 and 70 years old with colorectal cancer. The chain employs TRBV19 and TRBJ1-5; 9 nucleotides align to TRBD1. CDR3 in DNA: TGTGCCAGTAGTTTTGGGGGGGGACAGGGCAGCAATCAGCCCCAGCATTTT. Its protein is CASSFGGGQGSNQPQHF.